This TCR beta chain was retrieved from a study of identical twins. There are a few counts of this clonotype. What it recognizes is unknown. TCRdb processed the 5' RACE reads anew with MiXCR; each CDR3 protein has one entry. Of about 730,000 distinct CDR3 sequences in the sample, around 21% were seen once. Whole-study results and caveats: Excess sharing by twins proved weaker in beta out-of-frame sequences.

V dropped 0 bases and J dropped 4; count of bases not matched to a gene: 5. The CDR3 extends over 15 amino acids. Looked up from germline, CDR1 is DFQATT and CDR2 is SNEGSKA (reference sequence). These data were also filed under a second study, of T cells expressing NK-cell markers. That source adds: The leading position in the CD3+CD56-NKG2C+ fraction of a handful of donors also went to these clonotypes. Clarity on HCMV specificity was lacking for the expanded NKG2C+ T cell clones.

The specimen was PBMCs. This clonotype originated in a young woman in good health. The V call is TRBV20-1, the J call TRBJ1-1, with TRBD1 identical over 10 bases. This CDR3 is CSARDYWTGGTEAFF. Written as DNA, the CDR3 is TGCAGTGCTAGAGACTACTGGACAGGGGGCACTGAAGCTTTCTTT.